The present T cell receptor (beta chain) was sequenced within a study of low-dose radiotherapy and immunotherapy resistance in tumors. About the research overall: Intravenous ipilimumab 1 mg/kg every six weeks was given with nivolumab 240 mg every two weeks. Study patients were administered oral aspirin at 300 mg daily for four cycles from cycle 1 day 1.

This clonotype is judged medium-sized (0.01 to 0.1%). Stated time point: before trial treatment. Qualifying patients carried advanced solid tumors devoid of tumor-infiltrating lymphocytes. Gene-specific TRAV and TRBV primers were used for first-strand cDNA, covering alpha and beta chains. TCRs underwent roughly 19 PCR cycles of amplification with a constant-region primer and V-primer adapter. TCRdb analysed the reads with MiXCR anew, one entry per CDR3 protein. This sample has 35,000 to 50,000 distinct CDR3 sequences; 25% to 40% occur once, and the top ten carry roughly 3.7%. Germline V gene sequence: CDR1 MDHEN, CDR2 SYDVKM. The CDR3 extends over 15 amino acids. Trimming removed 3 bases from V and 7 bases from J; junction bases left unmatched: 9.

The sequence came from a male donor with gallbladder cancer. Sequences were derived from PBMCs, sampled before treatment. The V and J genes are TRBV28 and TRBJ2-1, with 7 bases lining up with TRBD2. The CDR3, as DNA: TGTGCCAGCAGTTTCGTCGAACTCGGGAGGAATGAGCAGTTCTTC. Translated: CASSFVELGRNEQFF.